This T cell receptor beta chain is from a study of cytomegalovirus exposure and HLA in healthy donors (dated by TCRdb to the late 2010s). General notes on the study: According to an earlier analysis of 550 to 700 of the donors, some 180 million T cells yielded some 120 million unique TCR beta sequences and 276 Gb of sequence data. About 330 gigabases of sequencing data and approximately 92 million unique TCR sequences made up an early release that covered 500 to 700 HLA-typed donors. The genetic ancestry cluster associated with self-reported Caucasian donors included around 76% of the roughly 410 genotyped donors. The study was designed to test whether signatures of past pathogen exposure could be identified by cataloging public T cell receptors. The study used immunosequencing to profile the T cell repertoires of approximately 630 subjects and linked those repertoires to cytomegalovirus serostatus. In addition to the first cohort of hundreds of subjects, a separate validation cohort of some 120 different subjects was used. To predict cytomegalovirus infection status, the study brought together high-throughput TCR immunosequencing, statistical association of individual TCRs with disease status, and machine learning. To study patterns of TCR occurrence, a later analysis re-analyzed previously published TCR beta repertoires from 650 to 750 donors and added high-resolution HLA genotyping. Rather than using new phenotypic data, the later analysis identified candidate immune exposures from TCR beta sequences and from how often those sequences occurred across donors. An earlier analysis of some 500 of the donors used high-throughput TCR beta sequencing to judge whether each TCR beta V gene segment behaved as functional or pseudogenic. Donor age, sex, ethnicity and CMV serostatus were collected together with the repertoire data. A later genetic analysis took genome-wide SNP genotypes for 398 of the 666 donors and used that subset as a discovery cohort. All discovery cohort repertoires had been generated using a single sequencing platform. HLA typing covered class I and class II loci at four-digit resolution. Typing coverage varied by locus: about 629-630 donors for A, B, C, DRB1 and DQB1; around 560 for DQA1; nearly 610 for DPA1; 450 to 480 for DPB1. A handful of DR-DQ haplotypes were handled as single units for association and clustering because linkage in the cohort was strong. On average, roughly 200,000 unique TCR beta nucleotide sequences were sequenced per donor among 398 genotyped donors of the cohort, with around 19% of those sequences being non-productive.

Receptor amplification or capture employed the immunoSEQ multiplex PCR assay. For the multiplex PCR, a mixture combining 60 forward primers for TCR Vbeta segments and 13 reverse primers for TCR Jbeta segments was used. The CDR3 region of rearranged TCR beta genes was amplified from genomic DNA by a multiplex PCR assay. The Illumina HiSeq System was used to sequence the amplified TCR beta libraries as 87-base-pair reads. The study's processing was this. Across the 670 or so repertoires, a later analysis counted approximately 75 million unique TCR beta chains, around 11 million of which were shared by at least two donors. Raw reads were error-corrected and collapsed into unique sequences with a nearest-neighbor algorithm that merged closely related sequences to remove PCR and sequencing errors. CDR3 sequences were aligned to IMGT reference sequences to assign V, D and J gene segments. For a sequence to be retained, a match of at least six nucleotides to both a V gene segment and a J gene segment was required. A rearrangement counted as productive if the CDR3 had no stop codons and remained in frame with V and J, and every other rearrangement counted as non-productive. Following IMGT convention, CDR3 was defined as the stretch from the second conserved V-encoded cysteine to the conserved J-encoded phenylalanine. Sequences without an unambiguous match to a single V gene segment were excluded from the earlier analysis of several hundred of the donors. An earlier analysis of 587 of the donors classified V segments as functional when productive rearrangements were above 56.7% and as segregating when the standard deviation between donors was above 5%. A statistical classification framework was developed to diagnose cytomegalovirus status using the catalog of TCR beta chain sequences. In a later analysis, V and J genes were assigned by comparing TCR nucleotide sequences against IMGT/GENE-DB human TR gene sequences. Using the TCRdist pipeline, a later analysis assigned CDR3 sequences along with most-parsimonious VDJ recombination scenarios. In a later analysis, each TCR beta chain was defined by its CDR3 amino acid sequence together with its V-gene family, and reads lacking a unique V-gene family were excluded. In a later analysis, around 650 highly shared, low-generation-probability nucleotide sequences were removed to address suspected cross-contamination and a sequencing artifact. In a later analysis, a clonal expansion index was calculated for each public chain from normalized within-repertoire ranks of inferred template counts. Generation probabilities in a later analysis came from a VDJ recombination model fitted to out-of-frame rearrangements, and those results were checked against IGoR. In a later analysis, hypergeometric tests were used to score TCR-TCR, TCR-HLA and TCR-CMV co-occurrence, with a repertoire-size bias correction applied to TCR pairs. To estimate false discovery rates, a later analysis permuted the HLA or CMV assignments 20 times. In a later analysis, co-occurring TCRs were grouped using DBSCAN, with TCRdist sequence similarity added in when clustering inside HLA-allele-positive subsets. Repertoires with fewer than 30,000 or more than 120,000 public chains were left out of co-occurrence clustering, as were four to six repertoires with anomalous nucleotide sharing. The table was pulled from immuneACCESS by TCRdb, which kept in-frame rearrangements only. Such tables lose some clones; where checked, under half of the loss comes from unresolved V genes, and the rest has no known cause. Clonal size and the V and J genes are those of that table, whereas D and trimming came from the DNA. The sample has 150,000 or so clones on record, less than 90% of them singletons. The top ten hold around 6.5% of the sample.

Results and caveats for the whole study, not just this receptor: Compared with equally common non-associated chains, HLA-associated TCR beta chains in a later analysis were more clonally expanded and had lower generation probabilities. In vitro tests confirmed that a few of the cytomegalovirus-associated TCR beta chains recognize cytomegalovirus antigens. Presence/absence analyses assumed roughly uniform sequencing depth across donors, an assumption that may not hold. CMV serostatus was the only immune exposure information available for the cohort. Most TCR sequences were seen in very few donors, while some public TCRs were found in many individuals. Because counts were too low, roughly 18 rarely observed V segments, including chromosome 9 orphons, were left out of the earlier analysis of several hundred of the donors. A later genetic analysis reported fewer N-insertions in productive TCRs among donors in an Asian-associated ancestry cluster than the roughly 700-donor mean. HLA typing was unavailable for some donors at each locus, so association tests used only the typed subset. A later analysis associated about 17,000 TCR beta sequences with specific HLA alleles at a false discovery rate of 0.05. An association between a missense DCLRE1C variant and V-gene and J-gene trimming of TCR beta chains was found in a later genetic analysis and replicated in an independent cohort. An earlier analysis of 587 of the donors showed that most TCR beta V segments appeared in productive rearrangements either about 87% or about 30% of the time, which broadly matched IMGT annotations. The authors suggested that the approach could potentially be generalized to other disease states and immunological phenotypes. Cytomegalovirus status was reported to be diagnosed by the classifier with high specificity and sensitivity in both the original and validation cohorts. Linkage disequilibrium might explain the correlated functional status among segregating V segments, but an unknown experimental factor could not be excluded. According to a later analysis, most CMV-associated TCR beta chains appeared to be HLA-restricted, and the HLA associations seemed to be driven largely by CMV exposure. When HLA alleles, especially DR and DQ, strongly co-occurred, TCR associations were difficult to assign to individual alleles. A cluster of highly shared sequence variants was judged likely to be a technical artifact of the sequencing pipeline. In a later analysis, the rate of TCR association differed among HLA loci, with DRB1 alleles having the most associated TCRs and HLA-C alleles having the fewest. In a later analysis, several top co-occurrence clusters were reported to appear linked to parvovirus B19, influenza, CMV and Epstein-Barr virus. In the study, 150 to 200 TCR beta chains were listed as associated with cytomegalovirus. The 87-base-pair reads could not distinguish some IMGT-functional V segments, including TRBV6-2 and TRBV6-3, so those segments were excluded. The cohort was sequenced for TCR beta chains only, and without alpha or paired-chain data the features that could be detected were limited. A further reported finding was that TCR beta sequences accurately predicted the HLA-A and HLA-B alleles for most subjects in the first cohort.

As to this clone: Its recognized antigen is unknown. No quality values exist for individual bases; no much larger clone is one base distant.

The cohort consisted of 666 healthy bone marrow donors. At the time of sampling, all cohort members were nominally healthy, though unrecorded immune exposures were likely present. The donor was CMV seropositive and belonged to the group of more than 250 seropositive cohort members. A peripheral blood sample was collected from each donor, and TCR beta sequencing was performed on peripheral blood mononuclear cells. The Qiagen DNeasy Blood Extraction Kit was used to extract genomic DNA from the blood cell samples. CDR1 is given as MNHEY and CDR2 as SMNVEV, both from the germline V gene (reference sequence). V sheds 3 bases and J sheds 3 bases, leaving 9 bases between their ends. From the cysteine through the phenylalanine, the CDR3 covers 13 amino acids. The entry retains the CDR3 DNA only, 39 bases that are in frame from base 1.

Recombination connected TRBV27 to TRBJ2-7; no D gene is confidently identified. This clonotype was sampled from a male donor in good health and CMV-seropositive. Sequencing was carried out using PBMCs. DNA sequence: TGTGCCAGCAGTTTTAGTAGAAGCTACGAGCAGTACTTC. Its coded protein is CASSFSRSYEQYF.